The present entry profiles one T cell receptor beta chain with its context. The antigen this receptor binds is unknown. One end of the junction does not line up with germline, which may come from a read error. The CDR3 regions of human TCRbeta chains were analyzed by immunosequencing. Regarding the original processing steps: TCRs in the repertoires were matched against a reference library of SARS-CoV-2-specific TCRs that had been generated with the MIRA antigen-specificity platform. Breadth meant the fraction of unique TCRs that were SARS-CoV-2-associated, whereas depth meant the fraction of total T cells that were SARS-CoV-2-associated. Each spike-specific TCR was assigned to its reactive spike region and to a CD4 or CD8 class using the MIRA data. Log10-transformed breadth and depth values were compared by one-way ANOVA with Sidak's multiple comparisons tests. What TCRdb holds here is the immuneACCESS table cut down to in-frame rearrangements. Part of the clones is not present; checked against another copy, under half of the missing clones reflect an unresolved V gene, and the others are unexplained. That table supplies the V and J calls and clone size; D and trimming were determined from the DNA. In all, the sample holds tens of thousands of clones, and 88% of those were seen once. 15% to 20% of the sample is taken by the ten largest.

These data belong to a study of T cell responses to AZD1222 COVID-19 vaccine (dated by TCRdb to the early 2020s). A note on the overall study: AZD1222 recipients whose second dose came at about 4 weeks and those whose second dose came at about 12 weeks were combined into one group, since spike-specific TCR depth and breadth did not differ between the two schedules. TCR sequencing covered fewer than 250 trial participants: about 210 given two doses of AZD1222 and 26 given two doses of MenACWY control vaccine. Trial participants were enrolled into age subgroups of 18-55, 56-69 and 70-plus years, which contained about 160, 30 and 59 TCR-sequenced participants, respectively. Broader findings and caveats from the paper: Participants were mostly white British and included more females than males, and it was suggested by the authors that clonal diversity may have been underestimated. Vaccine-associated CD4 TCRs spanned the whole spike protein, with dominant responses in regions 160-218 and 743-854. Conclusions about previously exposed vaccinees are limited because only five to seven AZD1222 recipients were SARS-CoV-2 seropositive at baseline. Reportedly, close to half of the unique spike-specific TCRs recognized epitopes lying outside the regions that are mutated in the B.1.351 and B.1.1.7 variants. After two AZD1222 doses, spike-specific TCR breadth and depth were significantly higher than at day 0 and than in MenACWY recipients. Because no day 14 peak-response samples were available, the repertoires could be characterized only after the peak T cell response. In the small 56-69-year group, the increase in depth fell short of significance, most likely because of low power.

The CDR1 and CDR2 encoded by the germline V gene (reference sequence) are SGHAT and FQDESV. Reading from cysteine to phenylalanine, the CDR3 counts 13 amino acids. Solely the CDR3 DNA is kept, with 39 bases framed from the first base. According to the study, the label for this sample's time point signals: baseline before first vaccination. Samples from vaccinated people were obtained from the UK trials COV001 and COV002, which included a single-blind randomized controlled phase 2/3 trial of AZD1222 (ChAdOx1 nCoV-19) in healthy adults. For TCRbeta chain sequencing, PBMC samples from trial participants were taken at day 0 and at day 28 after the second dose.

The chain joins TRBV11-1 to TRBJ2-1, with the D call perhaps TRBD1 or TRBD2, as 5 bases match in each case. Here the sequenced sample was peripheral blood, taken on day 0 of AZD1222 vaccination. This TCR derives from an adult in good health. Here is the DNA: TGTGCCAGTAGCTGGGACCAGATCAATGAGCAGTTCTTC. Its coded protein is CASSWDQINEQFF.